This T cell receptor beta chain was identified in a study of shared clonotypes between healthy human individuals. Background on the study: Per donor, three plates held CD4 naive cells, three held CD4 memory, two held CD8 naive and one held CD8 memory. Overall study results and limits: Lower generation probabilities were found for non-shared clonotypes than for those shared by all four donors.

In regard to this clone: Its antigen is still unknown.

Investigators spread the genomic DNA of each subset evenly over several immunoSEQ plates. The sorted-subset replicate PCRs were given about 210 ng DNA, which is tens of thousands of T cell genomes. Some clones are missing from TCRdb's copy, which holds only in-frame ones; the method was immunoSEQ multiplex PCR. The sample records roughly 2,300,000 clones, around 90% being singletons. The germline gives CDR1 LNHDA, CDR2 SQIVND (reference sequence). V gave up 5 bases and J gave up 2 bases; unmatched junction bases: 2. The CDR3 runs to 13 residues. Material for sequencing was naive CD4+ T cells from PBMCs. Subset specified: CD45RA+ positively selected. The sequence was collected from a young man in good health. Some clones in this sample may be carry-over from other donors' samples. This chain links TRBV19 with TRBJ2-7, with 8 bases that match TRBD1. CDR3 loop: CASSPQGAYEQYF. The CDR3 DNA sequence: TGTGCCAGTAGTCCACAGGGGGCCTACGAGCAGTACTTC.